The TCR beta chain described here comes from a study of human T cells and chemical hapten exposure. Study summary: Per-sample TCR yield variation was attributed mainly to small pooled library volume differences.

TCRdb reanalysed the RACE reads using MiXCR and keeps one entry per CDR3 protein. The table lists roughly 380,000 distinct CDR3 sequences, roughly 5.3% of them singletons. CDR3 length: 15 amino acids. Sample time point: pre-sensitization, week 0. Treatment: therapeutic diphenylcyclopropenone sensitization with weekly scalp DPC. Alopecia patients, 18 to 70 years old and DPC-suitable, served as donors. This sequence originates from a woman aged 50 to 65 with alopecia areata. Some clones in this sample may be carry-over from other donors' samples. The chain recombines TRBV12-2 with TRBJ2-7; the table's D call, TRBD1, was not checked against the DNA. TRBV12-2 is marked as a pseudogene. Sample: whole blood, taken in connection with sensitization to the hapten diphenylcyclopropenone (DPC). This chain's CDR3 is CASRPRDTRSYEQYF. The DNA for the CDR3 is TGTGCAAGTCGCCCACGGGACACGCGATCCTACGAGCAGTACTTC.